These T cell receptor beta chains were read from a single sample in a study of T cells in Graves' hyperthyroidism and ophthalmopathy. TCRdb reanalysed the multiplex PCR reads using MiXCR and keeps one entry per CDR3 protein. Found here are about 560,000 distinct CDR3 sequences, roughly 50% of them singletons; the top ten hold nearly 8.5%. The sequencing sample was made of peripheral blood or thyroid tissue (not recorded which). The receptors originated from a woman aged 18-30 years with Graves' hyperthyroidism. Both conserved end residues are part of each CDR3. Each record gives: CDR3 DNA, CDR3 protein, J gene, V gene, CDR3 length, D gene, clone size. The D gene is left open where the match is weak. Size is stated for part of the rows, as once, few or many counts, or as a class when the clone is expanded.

CDR3nt: TGTGCCAGCAGTGAAGCCGGACATAATGAAAAACTGTTTTTT; CDR3aa: CASSEAGHNEKLFF; j_gene: TRBJ1-4; v_gene: TRBV2; len: 14; d_gene: -; abundance: -
CDR3nt: TGTGCCAGCATGGGGGGGCCTAATGAAAAACTGTTTTTT; CDR3aa: CASMGGPNEKLFF; j_gene: TRBJ1-4; v_gene: TRBV25-1; len: 13; d_gene: -; abundance: once
CDR3nt: TGTGCCAGCAGTTTATCGGGACAGGGCGGTCGTACCCGGACCTACGAGCAGTACTTC; CDR3aa: CASSLSGQGGRTRTYEQYF; j_gene: TRBJ2-7; v_gene: TRBV2; len: 19; d_gene: TRBD1; abundance: -
CDR3nt: TGTGCCAGCAGCCTTCCAGGGGCCGGTCAGCCCCAGCATTTT; CDR3aa: CASSLPGAGQPQHF; j_gene: TRBJ1-5; v_gene: TRBV12-3/TRBV12-4; len: 14; d_gene: -; abundance: few
CDR3nt: TGCAGTGCTAGTCGGCGTGGCCCCTGGGAGACCCAGTGCTTC; CDR3aa: CSASRRGPWETQCF; j_gene: TRBJ2-5; v_gene: TRBV20-1; len: 14; d_gene: -; abundance: -
CDR3nt: TGTGCCAGCAGCTATTGGACCGGGTGGGAGACCCAGTACTTC; CDR3aa: CASSYWTGWETQYF; j_gene: TRBJ2-5; v_gene: TRBV14; len: 14; d_gene: -; abundance: many
CDR3nt: TGTGCCGCAGGGACGCGGGGGGACACTGAAGCTTTCTTT; CDR3aa: CAAGTRGDTEAFF; j_gene: TRBJ1-1; v_gene: TRBV25-1; len: 13; d_gene: -; abundance: few
CDR3nt: TGCGCCAGCAGCTTGAAGGGTGGAGATGAAAAACTGTTTTTT; CDR3aa: CASSLKGGDEKLFF; j_gene: TRBJ1-4; v_gene: TRBV5-1; len: 14; d_gene: -; abundance: -
CDR3nt: TGTGCCAGCAGTTACGGGACCTACACTGAAGCTTTCTTT; CDR3aa: CASSYGTYTEAFF; j_gene: TRBJ1-1; v_gene: TRBV10-3; len: 13; d_gene: -; abundance: -
CDR3nt: TGCGCCAGCAGCCCCGGCAGGGAGGTCACCGGGGAGCTGTTTTTT; CDR3aa: CASSPGREVTGELFF; j_gene: TRBJ2-2; v_gene: TRBV7-9; len: 15; d_gene: -; abundance: -
CDR3nt: TGTGCCACAGGACAGGGCTCTGAAGCTTTCTTT; CDR3aa: CATGQGSEAFF; j_gene: TRBJ1-1; v_gene: TRBV24-1; len: 11; d_gene: TRBD1; abundance: many
CDR3nt: TGCAGCGCTAGACAGGGGGCTTATGGCTACACCTTC; CDR3aa: CSARQGAYGYTF; j_gene: TRBJ1-2; v_gene: TRBV29-1; len: 12; d_gene: TRBD1; abundance: few
CDR3nt: TGTGCCAGCAGCCCCCCCAGAGACACTGAAGCTTCCTTT; CDR3aa: CASSPPRDTEASF; j_gene: TRBJ1-1; v_gene: TRBV7-9; len: 13; d_gene: -; abundance: -
CDR3nt: TGTGCCAGCAGCCAGGGGGATACGCAGTATTTT; CDR3aa: CASSQGDTQYF; j_gene: TRBJ2-3; v_gene: TRBV2; len: 11; d_gene: -; abundance: -
CDR3nt: TGTGCCAGCAGCCACGCCGGGACAGCATCCTACGAGCAGTACTTC; CDR3aa: CASSHAGTASYEQYF; j_gene: TRBJ2-7; v_gene: TRBV12-3/TRBV12-4; len: 15; d_gene: TRBD1; abundance: -
CDR3nt: TGTGCCATCAGTGTCGGGGACAAGGACGAGCAGACCCAGTACTTC; CDR3aa: CAISVGDKDEQTQYF; j_gene: TRBJ2-5; v_gene: TRBV10-3; len: 15; d_gene: -; abundance: -
CDR3nt: TGTGCCATCAGTGATGTAGACAGGGGGTATTACGAGCAGTACTTC; CDR3aa: CAISDVDRGYYEQYF; j_gene: TRBJ2-7; v_gene: TRBV10-3; len: 15; d_gene: TRBD1; abundance: many
CDR3nt: TGCAGCGTCGGAGGGGGGACAAACACCGGGGAGCTGTTTTTT; CDR3aa: CSVGGGTNTGELFF; j_gene: TRBJ2-2; v_gene: TRBV29-1; len: 14; d_gene: -; abundance: few
CDR3nt: TGTGCCAGCAGTCCCCGGGACAAGGAGTTCTACGAGCAGTACTTC; CDR3aa: CASSPRDKEFYEQYF; j_gene: TRBJ2-7; v_gene: TRBV2; len: 15; d_gene: -; abundance: -
CDR3nt: TGTGCCAGCAGTGAATGGGATGAGACCCAGTACTTC; CDR3aa: CASSEWDETQYF; j_gene: TRBJ2-5; v_gene: TRBV25-1; len: 12; d_gene: -; abundance: many
CDR3nt: TGTGCCAGCAGTTATTTGGGTAATAGCAATCAGCCCCAGCATTTT; CDR3aa: CASSYLGNSNQPQHF; j_gene: TRBJ1-5; v_gene: TRBV12-3/TRBV12-4; len: 15; d_gene: -; abundance: -
CDR3nt: TGTGCCAGCAGAACCCGGGACGGAGATTTTGAAAAACTGTTTTTT; CDR3aa: CASRTRDGDFEKLFF; j_gene: TRBJ1-4; v_gene: TRBV19; len: 15; d_gene: -; abundance: few
CDR3nt: TGTGCCAGCAGCCAAGAGGACGAGCAGTACTTC; CDR3aa: CASSQEDEQYF; j_gene: TRBJ2-7; v_gene: TRBV7-2; len: 11; d_gene: -; abundance: -
CDR3nt: TGTGCCAGCAGCCCCCGGACAGGGGGCTTCTATGGCTACACCTTC; CDR3aa: CASSPRTGGFYGYTF; j_gene: TRBJ1-2; v_gene: TRBV7-8; len: 15; d_gene: TRBD1; abundance: -
CDR3nt: TGTGCCAGCAGAAAGACTAGCGGAGAGACCCAGTACTTC; CDR3aa: CASRKTSGETQYF; j_gene: TRBJ2-5; v_gene: TRBV12-3/TRBV12-4; len: 13; d_gene: TRBD2; abundance: many
CDR3nt: TGTGCCAGTAGTATCGTAGCCTCTGGAAACACCATATATTTT; CDR3aa: CASSIVASGNTIYF; j_gene: TRBJ1-3; v_gene: TRBV19; len: 14; d_gene: -; abundance: few
CDR3nt: TGTGCCAGCAGCTTGGATCCAGGGGGCAGGTACGAGCAGTACTTC; CDR3aa: CASSLDPGGRYEQYF; j_gene: TRBJ2-7; v_gene: TRBV12-3/TRBV12-4; len: 15; d_gene: TRBD1; abundance: -
CDR3nt: TGTGCCAGCAGCGCCGGGGGGGGAATTAGCACTGAAGCTTTCTTT; CDR3aa: CASSAGGGISTEAFF; j_gene: TRBJ1-1; v_gene: TRBV9; len: 15; d_gene: -; abundance: -
CDR3nt: TGCGCCAGCAGGCACACACCGGGACTTGGGGCAGAGACCCAGTACTTC; CDR3aa: CASRHTPGLGAETQYF; j_gene: TRBJ2-5; v_gene: TRBV10-2; len: 16; d_gene: -; abundance: -
CDR3nt: TGCAGCGTTGGCCCCGGACTATCCCAAGAGACCCAGTACTTC; CDR3aa: CSVGPGLSQETQYF; j_gene: TRBJ2-5; v_gene: TRBV29-1; len: 14; d_gene: -; abundance: few
CDR3nt: TGCAGCGTTTCGGAAGCGGGGGGGCCGACATATGGCTACACCTTC; CDR3aa: CSVSEAGGPTYGYTF; j_gene: TRBJ1-2; v_gene: TRBV29-1; len: 15; d_gene: -; abundance: few
CDR3nt: TGCGCCAGCAGCTTGTATACAGGGAACTACGAGCAGTACTTC; CDR3aa: CASSLYTGNYEQYF; j_gene: TRBJ2-7; v_gene: TRBV5-1; len: 14; d_gene: -; abundance: few
CDR3nt: TGCGCCAGCAGCTTGGATCCCGAGGCAGCAGAGACCCAGTACTTC; CDR3aa: CASSLDPEAAETQYF; j_gene: TRBJ2-5; v_gene: TRBV5-1; len: 15; d_gene: -; abundance: -
CDR3nt: TGTGCCAGCAGCTTCAGTCTGGAGGGAGTGCAGTACTTC; CDR3aa: CASSFSLEGVQYF; j_gene: TRBJ2-7; v_gene: TRBV11-2; len: 13; d_gene: -; abundance: few
CDR3nt: TGTGCCAGCAGCGTACGGGGACGAGACAGGCGTACGCGAGCTAACTATGGCTACACCTTC; CDR3aa: CASSVRGRDRRTRANYGYTF; j_gene: TRBJ1-2; v_gene: TRBV9; len: 20; d_gene: -; abundance: -
CDR3nt: TGTGCCAGCGGGGGAGGGTCGGGCTACACCTTC; CDR3aa: CASGGGSGYTF; j_gene: TRBJ1-2; v_gene: TRBV25-1; len: 11; d_gene: -; abundance: many
CDR3nt: TGCAGTGCTAGAGGTGACAAGGCTAATGAAAAACTGTTTTTT; CDR3aa: CSARGDKANEKLFF; j_gene: TRBJ1-4; v_gene: TRBV20-1; len: 14; d_gene: -; abundance: many
CDR3nt: TGCAGCGTCAACCACGATACAGGAATCTCCTACGAGCAGTACTTC; CDR3aa: CSVNHDTGISYEQYF; j_gene: TRBJ2-7; v_gene: TRBV29-1; len: 15; d_gene: -; abundance: -
CDR3nt: TGTGCCAGCAGTGAACACACTCCGCAGAAGCCCCAGCATTTT; CDR3aa: CASSEHTPQKPQHF; j_gene: TRBJ1-5; v_gene: TRBV2; len: 14; d_gene: -; abundance: many
CDR3nt: TGTGCCAGCAGCTTCCAGCGGGACACCGGGGAGCTGTTTTTT; CDR3aa: CASSFQRDTGELFF; j_gene: TRBJ2-2; v_gene: TRBV11-2; len: 14; d_gene: -; abundance: -
CDR3nt: TGTGCCAGCAGTGAGGGACTGAACAATGAGCAGTTCTTC; CDR3aa: CASSEGLNNEQFF; j_gene: TRBJ2-1; v_gene: TRBV2; len: 13; d_gene: -; abundance: -
CDR3nt: TGCGCCAGCAGCTCTAGGGCCGACGTCGGACTGATCTTC; CDR3aa: CASSSRADVGLIF; j_gene: TRBJ2-7; v_gene: TRBV7-9; len: 13; d_gene: -; abundance: -
CDR3nt: TGCAGTGCTAGAGAGGGCGGGCTAGCGGGGTGCGAGCAGTACTTC; CDR3aa: CSAREGGLAGCEQYF; j_gene: TRBJ2-7; v_gene: TRBV20-1; len: 15; d_gene: TRBD2; abundance: -
CDR3nt: TGTGCTAGCCTTATGGCGGGAGGGCCGTACGAGCAGTACTTC; CDR3aa: CASLMAGGPYEQYF; j_gene: TRBJ2-7; v_gene: TRBV7-6; len: 14; d_gene: TRBD2; abundance: -
CDR3nt: TGTGCCAGCAGCCGCAACCTCAGGGGGTCAGGGAGCAATCAGCCCCAGCATTTT; CDR3aa: CASSRNLRGSGSNQPQHF; j_gene: TRBJ1-5; v_gene: TRBV11-2; len: 18; d_gene: TRBD1; abundance: once
CDR3nt: TGCAGTGCCCCAACTGGGGACAGAGCTAACTATGGCTACACCTTC; CDR3aa: CSAPTGDRANYGYTF; j_gene: TRBJ1-2; v_gene: TRBV20-1; len: 15; d_gene: TRBD1; abundance: -
CDR3nt: TGCGCCAGCAGCCAAGGGGACCAAAATTCACCCCTCCACTTT; CDR3aa: CASSQGDQNSPLHF; j_gene: TRBJ1-6; v_gene: TRBV4-1; len: 14; d_gene: -; abundance: few
CDR3nt: TGTGCCAGTAGCATCAACTACGAGCAGTGCTTC; CDR3aa: CASSINYEQCF; j_gene: TRBJ2-7; v_gene: TRBV19; len: 11; d_gene: -; abundance: -